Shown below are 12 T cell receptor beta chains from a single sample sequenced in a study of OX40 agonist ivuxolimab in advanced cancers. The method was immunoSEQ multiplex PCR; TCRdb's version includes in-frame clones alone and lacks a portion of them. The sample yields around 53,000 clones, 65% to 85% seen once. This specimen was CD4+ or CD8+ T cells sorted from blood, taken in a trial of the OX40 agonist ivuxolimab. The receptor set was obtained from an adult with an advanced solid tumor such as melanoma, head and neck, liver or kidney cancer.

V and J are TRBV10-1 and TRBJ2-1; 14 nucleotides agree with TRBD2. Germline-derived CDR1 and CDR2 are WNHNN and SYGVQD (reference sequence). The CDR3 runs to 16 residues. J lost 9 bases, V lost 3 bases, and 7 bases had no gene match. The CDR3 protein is CASSDPGTSGSGEQFF. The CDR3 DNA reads TGCGCCAGCAGTGACCCCGGGACTAGCGGGAGTGGTGAGCAGTTCTTC.

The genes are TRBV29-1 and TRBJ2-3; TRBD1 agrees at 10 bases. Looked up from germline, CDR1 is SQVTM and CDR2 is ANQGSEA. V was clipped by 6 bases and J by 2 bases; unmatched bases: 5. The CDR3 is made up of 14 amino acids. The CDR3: CSVRTGGYTDTQYF. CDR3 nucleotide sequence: TGCAGCGTCAGGACAGGGGGTTACACAGATACGCAGTATTTT.

DNA for the CDR3: TGTGCCAGCTCCAGGGCACCCGATCAGCCCCAGCATTTT. Protein product: CASSRAPDQPQHF. V and J are TRBV28 and TRBJ1-5; D may be TRBD1 (5 bases). Germline V gene data show CDR1 as MDHEN and CDR2 as SYDVKM. CDR3 length: 13 residues. V lost 8 bases to trimming and J lost 5 bases, with 13 bases between them.

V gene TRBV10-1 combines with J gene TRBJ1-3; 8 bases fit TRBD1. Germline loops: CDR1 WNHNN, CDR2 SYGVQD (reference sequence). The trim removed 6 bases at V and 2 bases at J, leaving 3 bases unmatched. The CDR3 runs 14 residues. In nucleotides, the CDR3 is TGCGCCAGCAGAGCACAGGGGGCTGGAAACACCATATATTTT. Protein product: CASRAQGAGNTIYF.

The CDR3: CASSPTSGANTGELFF. CDR3 nucleotide sequence: TGCGCCAGCAGCCCTACGAGCGGGGCAAACACCGGGGAGCTGTTTTTT. The J gene is TRBJ2-2, the V gene TRBV5-1; 7 bases fit TRBD2. V was pared by 4 bases and J by 2 bases, with 8 bases of the junction left unmatched. Germline lookup yields CDR1 SGHRS and CDR2 YFSETQ. This CDR3 has 16 residues.

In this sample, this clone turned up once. The CDR3 DNA follows: TGTGCCAGTAGTATTGTGGGGTGGAGCACAGATACGCAGTATTTT. The encoded protein is CASSIVGWSTDTQYF. This chain uses TRBV19 with TRBJ2-3; D gene uncertain. The germline CDR1 and CDR2 sequences are LNHDA and SQIVND (reference sequence). V lost 3 bases and J 0 bases, leaving 10 bases between the germline ends. This CDR3 comprises 15 residues.

The CDR3 DNA follows: TGTGCCAGCAGTGTGACGGGCTATGGCTACACCTTC. Its protein is CASSVTGYGYTF. The chain is built from TRBV28 and TRBJ1-2; D is uncertain. V dropped 5 bases and J dropped 4 bases, with 8 bases sitting between them. The CDR3 consists of 12 residues. Germline V gives CDR1 MDHEN, CDR2 SYDVKM.

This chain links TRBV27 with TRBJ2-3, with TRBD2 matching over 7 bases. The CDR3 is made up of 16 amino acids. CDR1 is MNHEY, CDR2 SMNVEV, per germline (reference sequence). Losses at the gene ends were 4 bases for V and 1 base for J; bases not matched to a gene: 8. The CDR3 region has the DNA TGTGCCAGCAGTTCCCCGGGACGGGAGGGCACAGATACGCAGTATTTT. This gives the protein CASSSPGREGTDTQYF.

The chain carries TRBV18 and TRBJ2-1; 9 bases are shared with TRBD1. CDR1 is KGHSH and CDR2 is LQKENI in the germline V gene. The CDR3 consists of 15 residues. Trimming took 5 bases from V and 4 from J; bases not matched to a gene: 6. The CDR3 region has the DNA TGTGCCAGCTCAACCGGGACAGGGTGGTACAATGAGCAGTTCTTC. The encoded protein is CASSTGTGWYNEQFF.

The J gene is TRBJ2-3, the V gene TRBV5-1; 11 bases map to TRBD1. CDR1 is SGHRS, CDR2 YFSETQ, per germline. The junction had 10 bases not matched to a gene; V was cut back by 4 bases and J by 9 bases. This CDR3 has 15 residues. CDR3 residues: CASSRDRGVQGTQYF. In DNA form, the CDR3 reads TGCGCCAGCAGCCGGGACAGGGGGGTCCAAGGAACGCAGTATTTT. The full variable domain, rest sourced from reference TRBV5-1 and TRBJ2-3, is KAGVTQTPRYLIKTRGQQVTLSCSPISGHRSVSWYQQTPGQGLQFLFEYFSETQRNKGNFPGRFSGRQFSNSRSEMNVSTLELGDSALYLCASSRDRGVQGTQYFGPGTRLTVL.

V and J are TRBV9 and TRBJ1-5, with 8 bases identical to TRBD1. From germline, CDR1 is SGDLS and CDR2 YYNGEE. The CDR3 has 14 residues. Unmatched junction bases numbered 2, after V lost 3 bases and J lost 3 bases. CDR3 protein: CASSEQGVNQPQHF. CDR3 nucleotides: TGTGCCAGCAGCGAACAGGGGGTCAATCAGCCCCAGCATTTT.

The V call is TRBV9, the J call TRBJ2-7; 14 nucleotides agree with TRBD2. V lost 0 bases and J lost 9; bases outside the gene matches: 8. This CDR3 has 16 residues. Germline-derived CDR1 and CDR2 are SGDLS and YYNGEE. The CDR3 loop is CASSVVSGTSGRGQYF. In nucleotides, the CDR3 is TGTGCCAGCAGCGTAGTTTCGGGGACTAGCGGGAGAGGGCAGTACTTC.